This T cell receptor beta chain was sequenced in a study of Graves' ophthalmopathy and Graves' hyperthyroidism. TCR beta CDR3 amplification used RNA transcripts. RT-PCR was first run with HTBI primers, then multiplex PCR in a second round. A single record per CDR3 protein comes from TCRdb applying MiXCR to the multiplex PCR reads. The data hold some 47,000 distinct CDR3 sequences, with over 40% observed a single time. A duration under 3 months, NOSPECS ≥4, CAS ≥3 and moderate-to-severe activity characterized the donors with ophthalmopathy. The germline V gene encodes CDR1 LNHDA and CDR2 SQIVND (reference sequence). There are 18 residues in the CDR3. V dropped 1 base and J dropped 5; count of bases not matched to a gene: 13.

The receptor was derived from an adult man with Graves' ophthalmopathy. The chain recombines TRBV19 with TRBJ2-5; 10 bases fit TRBD2. Sequencing used peripheral blood. The CDR3 sequence is CASSIALAGAFLSETQYF. The CDR3 region has the DNA TGTGCCAGTAGTATAGCCCTAGCGGGAGCCTTCCTGTCGGAGACCCAGTACTTC.